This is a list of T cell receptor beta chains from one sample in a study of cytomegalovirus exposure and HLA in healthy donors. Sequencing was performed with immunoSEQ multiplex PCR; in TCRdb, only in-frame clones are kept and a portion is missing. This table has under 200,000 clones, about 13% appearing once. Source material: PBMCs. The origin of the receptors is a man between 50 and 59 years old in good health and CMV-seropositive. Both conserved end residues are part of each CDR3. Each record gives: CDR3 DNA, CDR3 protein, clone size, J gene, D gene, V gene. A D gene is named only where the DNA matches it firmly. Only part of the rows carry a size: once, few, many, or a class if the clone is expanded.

TGTGCCAGCAGCGTAGCGGATTTGGGCTCCGGTTCGGAAGCTTTCTTT CASSVADLGSGSEAFF . TRBJ1-1 . TRBV9
TGTGCCAGCAGCTTGGGGATCCTAGCGGGGCCCCAAGAGACCCAGTACTTC CASSLGILAGPQETQYF few TRBJ2-5 TRBD2 TRBV5-6
TGTGCCAGCAGTGAAATCGCCAGGGGGCGCACCGGGGAGCTGTTTTTT CASSEIARGRTGELFF . TRBJ2-2 TRBD1 TRBV6-1
TGTGCCATCAGTGCAGGGGGCGCAGATACGCAGTATTTT CAISAGGADTQYF few TRBJ2-3 TRBD1 TRBV10-3
TGTGCCAGCAGCTCCGACAGTTATAGCAATCAGCCCCAGCATTTT CASSSDSYSNQPQHF . TRBJ1-5 . TRBV7-8
TGTGCCAGCAGCGTATCTAGCGGGGGATCAGATACGCAGTATTTT CASSVSSGGSDTQYF . TRBJ2-3 TRBD2 TRBV9
TGTGCCAGCAGCCAAGACGGAGGAGGGCTTATGAAGACTGAAGCTTTCTTT CASSQDGGGLMKTEAFF few TRBJ1-1 . TRBV4-2
TGTGCCAGCAGCTTAGCGAAAGGGGTGCGGAATGAGCAGTTCTTC CASSLAKGVRNEQFF . TRBJ2-1 . TRBV7-2
TGTGCCAGCAGTGATTCGAAGAAGGGGTCTAATGAGCAGTTCTTC CASSDSKKGSNEQFF . TRBJ2-1 . TRBV2
TGTGCCAGCAGCCACCGGGACAGTGGAAACACCATATATTTT CASSHRDSGNTIYF . TRBJ1-3 TRBD1 TRBV14
TGCGCCAGCAGCCGCGGACTAGCGGGGGGAACAGATACGCAGTATTTT CASSRGLAGGTDTQYF . TRBJ2-3 TRBD2 TRBV5-1
TGTGCCATCAGTGGGACGCAGGGGAATGAAAAACTGTTTTTT CAISGTQGNEKLFF few TRBJ1-4 . TRBV10-3
TGTGCCAGCAGCCCTGGCGGCTACGAGCAGTACTTC CASSPGGYEQYF few TRBJ2-7 . TRBV11-3
TGTGCCAGCAGCCAAGGGTTGAGGGTGTCGGGTAGGGAAAAACTGTTTTTT CASSQGLRVSGREKLFF . TRBJ1-4 . TRBV4-2
TGTGCCAGCAGCGCGAAGGGGGGGACAGGGGCAGGCGAGCAGTACTTC CASSAKGGTGAGEQYF . TRBJ2-7 TRBD1 TRBV9
TGTGCCAGCAGTTACCGTGTGGGGGCAGATAATTCACCCCTCCACTTT CASSYRVGADNSPLHF . TRBJ1-6 . TRBV6-6
TGTGCCAGTAGTAAGCGTCCGGAAGAGACCCAGTACTTC CASSKRPEETQYF . TRBJ2-5 . TRBV19
TGTGCCAGCAGCCACTCAGCGGTTGGGGCCAACGTCCTGACTTTC CASSHSAVGANVLTF . TRBJ2-6 . TRBV5-5
TGCGCCAGCAGCCAGAAACTAGCGGGGTCTTGGGATACGCAGTATTTT CASSQKLAGSWDTQYF . TRBJ2-3 TRBD2 TRBV4-3
TGCGCCAGCAGCCAAGTAGGAGCTACGCCCCACTTT CASSQVGATPHF few TRBJ1-6 . TRBV4-3
TGTGCCAGCAGCGGACAGCGGAACACTGAAGCTTTCTTT CASSGQRNTEAFF few TRBJ1-1 . TRBV2
TGTGCCAGCAGCCAGGACTTTCTTGAAGCTTTCTTT CASSQDFLEAFF . TRBJ1-1 . TRBV7-9
TGTGCCAGCAGCCCACAGGGGAACCTTCAGTTCTTC CASSPQGNLQFF few TRBJ2-1 TRBD1 TRBV7-9
TGTGCCAGCAGTGACTCGACTAGCGGATCATACAATGAGCAGTTCTTC CASSDSTSGSYNEQFF few TRBJ2-1 TRBD2 TRBV6-4
TGTGCCAGCAGCCAGGAGGGGCTGTATGGCTACACCTTC CASSQEGLYGYTF few TRBJ1-2 . TRBV14
TGTGCCAGCAGTTTCCGGCACCAGGGGACGCAGTATTTT CASSFRHQGTQYF . TRBJ2-3 . TRBV27
TGTGCCAGCAGCTTTACGGTCGACAGCTCTAATTCACCCCTCCACTTT CASSFTVDSSNSPLHF . TRBJ1-6 . TRBV7-2
TGTGCCAGCAGTTGGGGACAGACAGGAGATACGCAGTATTTT CASSWGQTGDTQYF . TRBJ2-3 TRBD1 TRBV6-5
TGTGCCAGCAGTGGCGAACAGGGATATAGCAATCAGCCCCAGCATTTT CASSGEQGYSNQPQHF . TRBJ1-5 . TRBV6-1
TGTGCCAGCAGTTGGGCGGGGGGCCCTTCCCAAGAGACCCAGTACTTC CASSWAGGPSQETQYF . TRBJ2-5 TRBD2 TRBV27
TGTGCCAGCAGCGCGCCGACAGGGGACAATTCACCCCTCCACTTT CASSAPTGDNSPLHF . TRBJ1-6 TRBD1 TRBV5-4
TGTGCCAGTAGTATCGGCAGGGGGACCTATGGCTACACCTTC CASSIGRGTYGYTF . TRBJ1-2 TRBD1 TRBV19
TGTGCCAGCAGCGCCCCCGGGCAGGGTGGTGAAGCTTTCTTT CASSAPGQGGEAFF few TRBJ1-1 . TRBV9
TGTGCCAGCAGCTTGAGGAGGGACAGGGGAAAGGATGGCTACACCTTC CASSLRRDRGKDGYTF few TRBJ1-2 TRBD1 TRBV5-6
TGCAGCGTGGGTGGGACAATGAACACTGAAGCTTTCTTT CSVGGTMNTEAFF few TRBJ1-1 . TRBV29-1
TGTGCCAGCAGCTTAGCCCCGGGACAGGGAGTTCATGCAGATACGCAGTATTTT CASSLAPGQGVHADTQYF . TRBJ2-3 TRBD1 TRBV7-9
TGTGCCAGCAGCTTAGCGACGACACGACGGAACACTGAAGCTTTCTTT CASSLATTRRNTEAFF . TRBJ1-1 . TRBV7-9
TGTGCCTGGAGCGGGACAGGGGGCGACTATGGCTACACCTTC CAWSGTGGDYGYTF . TRBJ1-2 TRBD1 TRBV30
TGTGCCAGCGGGGAGGCGGGGGCAGATACGCAGTATTTT CASGEAGADTQYF . TRBJ2-3 TRBD2 TRBV2
TGCGCCAGCAGCTTGGAGGGGGCCGACTACAATGAGCAGTTCTTC CASSLEGADYNEQFF . TRBJ2-1 TRBD1 TRBV5-1
TGTGCCAGCAGTTACAGTCAGTACAATGAGCAGTTCTTC CASSYSQYNEQFF few TRBJ2-1 . TRBV6-5
TGTGCCTGGAGTGATCAGGGAAATAATTCACCCCTCCACTTT CAWSDQGNNSPLHF few TRBJ1-6 . TRBV30
TGTGCCAGCAGCCCGGGACAGGCAAAGTCCTATGGCTACACCTTC CASSPGQAKSYGYTF . TRBJ1-2 TRBD1 TRBV27
TGCGCCAGCAGCCAAGCCCTCGAACAGGGGTCAGGTGGCTACACCTTC CASSQALEQGSGGYTF few TRBJ1-2 TRBD1 TRBV4-3
TGTGCCAGCAGCCCTACTAGCGGGGGGGCCGAGACCCAGTACTTC CASSPTSGGAETQYF . TRBJ2-5 TRBD2 TRBV4-2
TGTGCCAGCAGTGAATATACCAGGGATGAGACCCAGTACTTC CASSEYTRDETQYF . TRBJ2-5 . TRBV25-1
TGTGCCAGCAGAAGAGGACAGGGGAGTTACTATGGCTACACCTTC CASRRGQGSYYGYTF few TRBJ1-2 TRBD1 TRBV27